The entry that follows covers one T cell receptor (beta chain) sequence. The sample comes from a study of T cells in Graves' hyperthyroidism and ophthalmopathy. Amplification of TCR beta CDR3 regions used RNA as the template. Primed by the HTBI set, a first-round RT-PCR was run on the TCR CDR3. A single record per CDR3 protein comes from TCRdb applying MiXCR to the multiplex PCR reads. This sample has a few hundred thousand distinct CDR3 sequences, with about 43% found just once. Diagnostic assessment was based on clinical symptoms, serum thyroxine and TRAb, thyroid ultrasound and orbital computed tomography. Germline values: CDR1 WSHSY, CDR2 SAAADI. The V and J ends lost 8 bases and 4 bases respectively, with 8 bases between them. The CDR3 contains 11 residues.

The sequenced sample was peripheral blood or thyroid tissue (not recorded which). This chain uses TRBV10-2 with TRBJ2-5; D remains ambiguous. The TCR originated in an adult woman with Graves' disease, either hyperthyroidism or ophthalmopathy (not recorded which). The CDR3 sequence is CASSLPETQYF. CDR3 coding DNA: TGCGCCAGCTCCCTCCCAGAGACCCAGTACTTC.